The sequence of this TCR beta chain was determined in a study of early T cells in non-severe SARS-CoV-2 infection (dated by TCRdb to the early 2020s). In terms of the full investigation: Because TCR sequencing relied on bulk RNA taken from unsorted whole blood, pairing of alpha and beta chains was not possible. What the work shows at the level of the full study, not this receptor alone: Matching against VDJdb was skewed toward anti-spike CD8 responses, likely underestimated virus-specific expansions, and missed private and CD4 specificities.

The library was generated by 5' RACE. Sequenced using a NextSeq 500. In the TCR library protocol, unique molecular identifiers were attached to individual cDNA molecules to correct for PCR bias and sequencing error. TCR alpha and beta chains were both sequenced, and the abundances of alpha and beta sequences in each sample were closely correlated with each other. On the study's bioinformatics: V gene, J gene and CDR3 annotation of TCR sequences was performed with Decombinator V4. Expanded TCRs were defined as changing significantly between any two time points under a Poisson model with p below 0.0001. TCR abundances were normalised to the total number of TCRs sequenced per sample and were expressed as counts per million. MAIT TCRs were defined by TRAV1-2 paired with TRAJ12, TRAJ20 or TRAJ33, and iNKT TCRs by TRAV10 paired with TRAJ18. VDJdb, accessed on 1 November 2021, was searched for TCRs annotated for CMV, EBV and SARS-CoV-2, and TCRs annotated for more than one antigen were excluded. TCRdb reprocessing: public reads trimmed at Q25 with fastp, clones called with MiXCR, in-frame beta chains kept. Identical CDR3 protein sequences are pooled into one entry, listed with their most common genes and DNA. V and J calls and clone size were set by TCRdb, not the authors. This sample has tens of thousands of distinct CDR3 sequences in its table, and roughly 5% of those were observed once. The ten most abundant clones make up 9% to 14% of the sample.

This clonotype was recorded many times. The target of this receptor is not known. It has no much larger one-base neighbor in the sample; base qualities were not kept. This was a case-control study nested in a cohort of healthcare workers in London, UK, who had nasopharyngeal swab PCR tests and blood samples taken every week. Healthcare workers were recruited during the week of the UK lockdown, between 23 and 31 March 2020, and followed weekly for up to roughly 16 weeks. The CDR3 sequence holds 14 residues, the cysteine and phenylalanine included. The sequence is cut down to CDR3 DNA, 42 bases in frame from base 1. Sequences SGHTA (CDR1) and FQGTGA (CDR2) are obtained from the germline V gene. Trimming takes 0 bases from V and 4 bases from J, and the germline ends sit 9 bases apart.

The TCR was taken from an adult who was a healthcare worker with PCR-confirmed SARS-CoV-2 infection or an uninfected control (not recorded which). The V and J genes are TRBV7-3 and TRBJ1-2, with no confident D gene call. The specimen was whole blood. For the CDR3, the sequence is CASSLTPESYGYTF. The nucleotide sequence reads as follows: TGTGCCAGCAGCTTAACACCGGAGTCCTATGGCTACACCTTC.